This T cell receptor beta chain stems from a study of human T cells and chemical hapten exposure. This clonotype has just a few counts. Time point reported: healthy volunteer bleed at 2 weeks. Someone pulled total RNA out of unfractionated whole blood. The study used a library that attached unique molecular identifiers to individual cDNA molecules. TCRdb fed the RACE reads into MiXCR, producing one record per CDR3 protein. The sample has 85,000 to 95,000 distinct CDR3 sequences; about 8.6% are singletons. Trimming took 0 bases from V and 4 from J; bases not matched to a gene: 5. Germline loops: CDR1 DFQATT, CDR2 SNEGSKA (reference sequence). This CDR3 comprises 14 residues.

This sequence joins TRBV20-1 and TRBJ2-7; TRBD2 matches at 8 bases. This receptor was obtained from a female donor in good health. Some clones in this sample may be carry-over from other donors' samples. Material: whole blood. The CDR3 protein is CSARDPASGYEQYF. CDR3 in DNA: TGCAGTGCTAGAGATCCGGCTAGCGGGTACGAGCAGTACTTC.